This T cell receptor beta chain appears in the sequencing data of a study of cytomegalovirus exposure and HLA in healthy donors. Findings and caveats of the study: In the analysis, some V segments, TRBV6-2 and TRBV6-3 included, were excluded as indistinguishable.

In the PCR, 60 Vbeta and 13 Jbeta primers were used. Sequencing used immunoSEQ multiplex PCR; TCRdb keeps in-frame clones, though not all of them. The profile shows around 200,000 clones, 80% to 90% of them singletons. Note on this clone: The antigen is unknown.

This CDR3 is built from 15 residues. Germline V lookup: CDR1 SGHTA, CDR2 FQGNSA. V was clipped by 0 bases and J by 6 bases, with 12 bases between them. The receptor was derived from a young woman in good health and CMV-seronegative. The chain uses TRBV7-2 and TRBJ1-5, with D possibly matching TRBD1 (6 bases). The sequencing input was PBMCs. The CDR3, as DNA: TGTGCCAGCAGCTTAGCGGTACAGGGTCGTCAGCCCCAGCATTTT. Translation: CASSLAVQGRQPQHF.